This T cell receptor beta chain was obtained from a study of cytomegalovirus exposure and HLA in healthy donors. Trimming took 8 bases from V and 4 from J; bases not matched to a gene: 5. CDR1 is SNHLY, CDR2 FYNNEI, per germline. This CDR3 spans 13 amino acids. Study-level points and caveats: HLA-A and HLA-B allele assignments for most subjects were reportedly predicted accurately using TCR beta sequences. Associated with cytomegalovirus, according to the listing, were 150 to 200 TCR beta chains.

PCR employed 60 Vbeta and 13 Jbeta primers. The assay was immunoSEQ multiplex PCR, and TCRdb's table has in-frame clones only and misses some. Among about 150,000 clones listed, roughly 72% were seen once. A word on this clone: The antigen is undetermined.

The TCR was taken from a man aged 25-45 years in good health and CMV-seronegative. This chain uses TRBV2 with TRBJ2-4, with 7 bases lining up with TRBD1. The sample comprised PBMCs. CDR3 bases: TGTGCCAGCGAGGGGGCGTTGAAAAACATTCAGTACTTC. Protein: CASEGALKNIQYF. Drawing the rest from reference TRBV2 and TRBJ2-4, the complete variable domain is EPEVTQTPSHQVTQMGQEVILRCVPISNHLYFYWYRQILGQKVEFLVSFYNNEISEKSEIFDDQFSVERPDGSNFTLKIRSTKLEDSAMYFCASEGALKNIQYFGAGTRLSVL.